This record concerns one T cell receptor (beta chain) sequence. Its antigen has not been determined. Per-base quality was not reported, and no clone a single base away is much larger than it. The trial excluded patients who had a history of autoimmune disease or who were on systemic immunosuppression. Peripheral blood for TCR sequencing was collected from all dose cohorts at baseline, on cycle 4 day 1, and on cycle 7 day 1. Samples came from an open-label, multicenter, first-in-human phase I dose-escalation trial of ivuxolimab. Adults with locally advanced or metastatic melanoma, renal cell, hepatocellular, or head and neck squamous cell carcinoma were enrolled in the trial. Before TCR sequencing, CD4+ and CD8+ T cells were separately sorted from peripheral blood. Genomic DNA was extracted from sorted cells for sequencing of the TCRbeta CDR3 region. TCRbeta CDR3 regions were sequenced using the immunoSEQ Assay. TCRdb holds this immuneACCESS table with in-frame rearrangements only. Some clones are missing; in checked studies, unresolved V genes explain under half, and the rest has no known cause. For this sample there are roughly 41,000 clones; more than 85% appear just once. The ten largest account for roughly 2.3% of the sample.

This record belongs to a study of OX40 agonist ivuxolimab in advanced cancers. For context, the study as a whole: Ivuxolimab was a fully human IgG2 agonistic monoclonal antibody targeting the costimulatory receptor OX40 (CD134). Prior anti-PD-1, anti-PD-L1 or anti-CTLA-4 therapy was permitted, and checkpoint inhibitors had been received by more than 35% of dose-escalation patients. Of the 50 to 55 dose-escalation patients, hepatocellular carcinoma was present in approximately 20, melanoma in around 15, renal cell carcinoma in 9 and head and neck cancer in 9. Peripheral TCRbeta sequencing aimed to test whether ivuxolimab altered TCR sequence diversity and caused clonal T-cell expansion. Three dose-escalation patients achieved partial responses, one with hepatocellular carcinoma and two with cutaneous melanoma. The paper describes the monotherapy dose-escalation part (N of about 54 patients) of the phase I trial of ivuxolimab. Intravenous ivuxolimab was administered to patients every 2 weeks at six dose levels: 0.01, 0.1, 0.3, 1.5, 3 and 10 mg/kg. The dose-escalation cohort was 82.7% male with a mean age of about 60 years, ranging from about 23 to 85.

Measured from the cysteine to the phenylalanine, the CDR3 is 15 residues long. Of the read, only the CDR3 DNA is kept; its 45 bases are in frame from base 1. The germline V gene encodes CDR1 SGDLS and CDR2 YYNGEE. A distance of 16 bases separates the germline ends of V and J, which lose 6 bases and 0 bases respectively. The study at large found these results: At doses of 0.1 to 3.0 mg/kg, clonal expansion of both CD4+ and CD8+ T cells in blood was seen between baseline and week 6. Antigen specificity was not determined for the clonally expanded peripheral T cells. After ivuxolimab, CD8+ T cells had more expanded clones than CD4+ T cells on average. Low levels of normalized T-cell clonal expansion were also seen in some patients who did not respond. Partial responders in the 0.1-3.0 mg/kg groups had among the lowest normalized peripheral clonal expansion, especially among CD8+ T cells.

The TCR comes from an adult with an advanced solid tumor such as melanoma, head and neck, liver or kidney cancer. The rearranged chain carries TRBV9 and TRBJ2-7; confidence is insufficient to name the D gene. This specimen consisted of CD4+ or CD8+ T cells sorted from blood, obtained in a trial of the OX40 agonist ivuxolimab. CDR3 reads: CASTPWEPSSYEQYF. The nucleotide sequence reads as follows: TGTGCCAGCACCCCTTGGGAACCATCCTCCTACGAGCAGTACTTC.